This TCR beta chain was observed in a study of blood T cell repertoires in COVID-19. Across the study: The study drew acute and convalescent COVID-19 samples from the United States, Italy and Spain. PBMCs, B-cell-depleted T cells, or T cells were the source of the cDNA or gDNA that made up the material.

How the authors handled the data: Researchers report that nucleated cell counts were estimated from reference gene primer amplification. Repertoires were generated with immunoSEQ multiplex PCR, while TCRdb's copy carries only in-frame clones and drops some. From that table come the V and J calls and clone size; the DNA was used to work out D and trimming. The sample includes 250,000 or so clones, 89% of them seen just once. Deletions cut 8 bases from V and 7 bases from J, with 12 bases between. Germline CDR1 is SEHNR and CDR2 is FQNEAQ (reference sequence). The CDR3 loop spans 12 amino acids. The sequenced sample was peripheral blood. This receptor was obtained from a woman in her thirties or forties who had recovered from COVID-19. This chain uses TRBV7-9 with TRBJ2-1; possibly TRBD2 for D (7 bases). DNA of the CDR3: TGTGCCAGCGGACTAGGACAGAATGAGCAGTTCTTC. This translates into CASGLGQNEQFF.